This T cell receptor (beta chain) came from a study of spatial heterogeneity in lung cancer. The sample holds many counts of this clonotype. This CDR3 region has 15 residues. The trim removed 7 bases at V and 2 bases at J, leaving 12 bases unmatched. Germline assignment: CDR1 DFQATT and CDR2 SNEGSKA (reference sequence). Time point denoted: sample taken at primary tumor resection. Tumor, nontumor lung or frozen PBMC supplied whole RNA, sequenced without sorting. TCR cDNA molecules were tagged individually, and each one carried a unique molecular identifier. MiXCR, applied by TCRdb to the 5' RACE reads, yields one record per CDR3 protein. The table includes over 1,500 distinct CDR3 sequences, approximately 11% detected once.

V and J are TRBV20-1 and TRBJ2-3; 7 bases fit TRBD2. Sample: normal lung tissue next to the tumor, taken at surgery. The sequence was collected from a female donor with early-stage non-small cell lung cancer. The CDR3 coding sequence is TGCAGTGGCGGTGTGCGGGAGAAGGCCACAGATACGCAGTATTTT. It yields the protein CSGGVREKATDTQYF.